These T cell receptor beta chains were read from a single sample in a study of shared clonotypes between healthy human individuals. Method: immunoSEQ multiplex PCR; TCRdb's copy keeps in-frame clones and lacks some. The table has 760,000 or so clones, 95% to 97% seen once. Sample: naive CD8+ T cells sorted from blood. The receptor source for this set is a man aged 30 to 39 in good health. Each CDR3 is given with its conserved first and last residue. D genes are given only for firm matches. The size field is filled for only some rows; it gives once, few, many or a size class.

d_gene,j_gene,abundance,v_gene,CDR3nt,CDR3aa
NA,TRBJ2-3,NA,TRBV14,TGTGCCAGCAGCCAAGAGGGGGCAAGCACAGATACGCAGTATTTT,CASSQEGASTDTQYF
NA,TRBJ2-1,NA,TRBV7-9,TGTGCCAGCAGTCCCGGACGGGATGAGCAGTTCTTC,CASSPGRDEQFF
NA,TRBJ2-5,NA,TRBV7-9,TGTGCCAGCAACCTTTACTCCCCAGGGGTGGACGGCGCGGAGACCCAGTACTTC,CASNLYSPGVDGAETQYF
NA,TRBJ1-5,NA,TRBV11-2,TGTGCCAGCAGCTTAGGACAGGTCCATCAGCCCCAGCATTTT,CASSLGQVHQPQHF
NA,TRBJ2-7,NA,TRBV27,TGTGCCAGCAGTTCCAGGGGCCGCCGCGCCGAGCAGTACTTC,CASSSRGRRAEQYF
NA,TRBJ2-1,once,TRBV9,TGTGCCAGCAGCGTAGAAGAACAGGGAGGCTACAATGAGCAGTTCTTC,CASSVEEQGGYNEQFF
NA,TRBJ2-7,NA,TRBV27,TGTGCCAGTGCCTCGAAACAGGGACCCTTTCTCGAGCAGTACTTC,CASASKQGPFLEQYF
NA,TRBJ1-5,NA,TRBV7-9,TGTGCCAGCAGCTTGATCGCTCAGCCCCAGCATTTT,CASSLIAQPQHF
NA,TRBJ1-1,NA,TRBV4-3,TGCGCCAGCAGCCAAGATAGGGTCCGGGAGGCCACTGAAGCTTTCTTT,CASSQDRVREATEAFF
TRBD1,TRBJ2-1,NA,TRBV9,TGTGCCAGCAGCGTAGGAACAGGGGTATCCTACAATGAGCAGTTCTTC,CASSVGTGVSYNEQFF
NA,TRBJ2-3,once,TRBV4-3,TGCGCCAGCAGCCAACTACGGGAGAGCACAGATACGCAGTATTTT,CASSQLRESTDTQYF
NA,TRBJ2-1,NA,TRBV5-1,TGCGCCAGCAGCCCCGGGGGCAGCTACAATGAGCAGTTCTTC,CASSPGGSYNEQFF
NA,TRBJ1-5,NA,TRBV7-9,TGTGCCAGCAGCTCGCTAAATCAGCCCCAGCATTTT,CASSSLNQPQHF
TRBD1,TRBJ2-7,once,TRBV9,TGTGCCAGCAGTGGGTCGGGACAGGGCCCCTACGAGCAGTACTTC,CASSGSGQGPYEQYF
TRBD2,TRBJ2-2,NA,TRBV29-1,TGCAGCGTCTTTAGGGCTAGCGGGAGAGTCGGGGAGCTGTTTTTT,CSVFRASGRVGELFF
NA,TRBJ2-1,NA,TRBV28,TGTGCCAGCAGTATATCCGGACAAGAGCCTTTGGGTGAGCAGTTCTTC,CASSISGQEPLGEQFF
TRBD1,TRBJ2-2,NA,TRBV19,TGTGCCAGTAGCCAGTACACCGGGACAGGAGGAAAAAAGCTGTTTTTT,CASSQYTGTGGKKLFF
TRBD1,TRBJ2-7,NA,TRBV5-4,TGTGCCAGCAGCAATGGGGACAGAGCCTACGAGCAGTACTTC,CASSNGDRAYEQYF
TRBD2,TRBJ2-1,NA,TRBV5-8,TGTGCCAGCAGCTTACCTACTGGGGGGGTCCACAATGAGCAGTTCTTC,CASSLPTGGVHNEQFF
NA,TRBJ2-7,NA,TRBV11-2,TGTGCCAGCAGCTTAGATCCATCCGGCTACGAGCAGTACTTC,CASSLDPSGYEQYF
NA,TRBJ1-1,once,TRBV2,TGTGCCAGCAGTGATAAGGCTCTAACTGAAGCTTTCTTT,CASSDKALTEAFF
NA,TRBJ2-2,NA,TRBV6-5,TGTGCCAGCACCGCGGTGGCGGGGAACACCGGGGAGCTGTTTTTT,CASTAVAGNTGELFF
TRBD1,TRBJ1-2,NA,TRBV7-8,TGTGCCAGCAGCTTGGCGGGGACAGTCGACTATGGCTACACCTTC,CASSLAGTVDYGYTF
NA,TRBJ1-3,NA,TRBV18,TGTGCCAGCTCACGAAGTGACACGCTGCCTACGTTACCTGGAAACACCATATATTTT,CASSRSDTLPTLPGNTIYF
NA,TRBJ2-2,NA,TRBV7-9,TGTGCCAGCAGCTTTCCCAGCGGAGGGGGTTCCGGGGAGCTGTTTTTT,CASSFPSGGGSGELFF
NA,TRBJ2-2,NA,TRBV11-2,TGTGCCAGCAGCTTAGATCTTTCCGGGGAGCTGTTTTTT,CASSLDLSGELFF
NA,TRBJ1-2,NA,TRBV5-1,TGCGCCAGCAGCCCGTGGGGCTACACCTTC,CASSPWGYTF
NA,TRBJ2-1,NA,TRBV7-6,TGTGCCAGCAGCTTAGTGGCCTCCCTACATGAGGGTCAGTACAATGAGCAGTTCTTC,CASSLVASLHEGQYNEQFF
NA,TRBJ2-7,NA,TRBV7-9,TGTGCCAGCAGCTTAGCCCTGGACGAGCAGTACTTC,CASSLALDEQYF
NA,TRBJ1-3,NA,TRBV5-1,TGCGCCAGCTTATTCTCTGGAAACACCATATATTTT,CASLFSGNTIYF
NA,TRBJ2-7,once,TRBV6-1,TGTGCCAGCAGTGAAGCAGGTTTCAGCTCCTACGAGCAGTACTTC,CASSEAGFSSYEQYF
NA,TRBJ2-1,NA,TRBV5-4,TGTGCCAGCAGCGCGGGACTCGCGATCGATGAGCAGTTCTTC,CASSAGLAIDEQFF
NA,TRBJ2-3,NA,TRBV4-3,TGCGCCAGCAGCCTTAAACAGCCCCTTGGGGATACGCAGTATTTT,CASSLKQPLGDTQYF
TRBD1,TRBJ1-5,NA,TRBV27,TGTGCCAGCAGTTTGTCTGGGACAGGGGGCTATCAGCCCCAGCATTTT,CASSLSGTGGYQPQHF
TRBD1,TRBJ1-1,NA,TRBV27,TGTGCCAGCAGTTTAGGACCCGGGACAGGGCATGGAACTGAAGCTTTCTTT,CASSLGPGTGHGTEAFF
TRBD2,TRBJ2-7,NA,TRBV13,TGTGCCAGCAGCCAAGGACTAGCGGGAGGCGAGCAGTACTTC,CASSQGLAGGEQYF
TRBD1,TRBJ2-1,NA,TRBV29-1,TGCAGCGTTGAAGATTTAGACAGGGGGAATGAGCAGTTCTTC,CSVEDLDRGNEQFF
TRBD2,TRBJ2-1,NA,TRBV7-9,TGTGCCAGCAGCTTAGGAGGGACTAGCGGTATACACAATGAGCAGTTCTTC,CASSLGGTSGIHNEQFF
NA,TRBJ2-7,NA,TRBV4-2,TGTGCCAGCAGCCAAGGGACATCCAACTACGAGCAGTACTTC,CASSQGTSNYEQYF
NA,TRBJ2-7,NA,TRBV5-6,TGTGCCAGCAGCTTGGCCTCCGTTGGGGAGGACTACGAGCAGTACTTC,CASSLASVGEDYEQYF
NA,TRBJ2-5,once,TRBV28,TGTGCCAGCAGTTTAATGGGGGGCGGAGAGACCCAGTACTTC,CASSLMGGGETQYF
TRBD2,TRBJ2-7,NA,TRBV11-2,TGTGCCAGCAGCTTCCGAGCGGGACCCTACGAGCAGTACTTC,CASSFRAGPYEQYF
NA,TRBJ2-3,once,TRBV5-1,TGCGCCAGCAGCTCACCTGAGGGAGATACGCAGTATTTT,CASSSPEGDTQYF
TRBD2,TRBJ2-1,NA,TRBV29-1,TGCAGCGTTGAAGATCCGGTGGGAGGGTCCTACAATGAGCAGTTCTTC,CSVEDPVGGSYNEQFF
TRBD1,TRBJ1-4,NA,TRBV7-9,TGTGCCAGCAGCGAGGCCTCTGGGACAGGGGATAATGAAAAACTGTTTTTT,CASSEASGTGDNEKLFF
TRBD1,TRBJ2-7,NA,TRBV7-6,TGTGCCAGCAGCTTAGGACAAGGACAGGGTGACGAGCAGTACTTC,CASSLGQGQGDEQYF
NA,TRBJ2-1,NA,TRBV20-1,TGCAGTGCATCCCCCGATGAGCAGTTCTTC,CSASPDEQFF
NA,TRBJ1-1,NA,TRBV29-1,TGCAGCGTTTTCATGACAGGCGCTGAAGCTTTCTTT,CSVFMTGAEAFF